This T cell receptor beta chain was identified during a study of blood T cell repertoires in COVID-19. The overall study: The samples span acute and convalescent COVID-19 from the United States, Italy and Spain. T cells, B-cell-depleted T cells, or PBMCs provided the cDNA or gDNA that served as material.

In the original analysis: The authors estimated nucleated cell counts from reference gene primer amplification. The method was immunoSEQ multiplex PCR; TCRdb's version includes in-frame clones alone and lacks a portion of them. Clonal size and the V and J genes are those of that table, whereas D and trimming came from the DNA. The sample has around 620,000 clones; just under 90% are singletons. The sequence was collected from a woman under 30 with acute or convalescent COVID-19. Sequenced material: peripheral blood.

The CDR3 DNA reads as TGTGCCAGCGGGCCAGGGTCCTACGAGCAGTACTTC. This translates into CASGPGSYEQYF. The chain has TRBV14 and TRBJ2-7, with a weak D call TRBD1 (5 bases). The germline V gene encodes CDR1 SGHDN and CDR2 FVKESK. The CDR3 consists of 12 residues. V was cut by 8 bases and J by 1 base, with 9 bases left in between.